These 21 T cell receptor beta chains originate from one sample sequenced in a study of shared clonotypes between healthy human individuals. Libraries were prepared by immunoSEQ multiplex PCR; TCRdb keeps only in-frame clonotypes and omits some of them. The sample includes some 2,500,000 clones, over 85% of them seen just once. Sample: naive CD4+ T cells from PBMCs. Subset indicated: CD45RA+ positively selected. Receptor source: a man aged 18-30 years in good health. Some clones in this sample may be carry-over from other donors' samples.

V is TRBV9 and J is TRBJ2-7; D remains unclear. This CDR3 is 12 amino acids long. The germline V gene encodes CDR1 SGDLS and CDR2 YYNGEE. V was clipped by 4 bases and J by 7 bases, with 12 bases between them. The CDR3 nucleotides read TGTGCCAGCAGCCAAGGGTTGGGGGAGCAGTACTTC. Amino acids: CASSQGLGEQYF. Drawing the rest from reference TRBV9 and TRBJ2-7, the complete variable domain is DSGVTQTPKHLITATGQRVTLRCSPRSGDLSVYWYQQSLDQGLQFLIQYYNGEERAKGNILERFSAQQFPDLHSELNLSSLELGDSALYFCASSQGLGEQYFGPGTRLTVT.

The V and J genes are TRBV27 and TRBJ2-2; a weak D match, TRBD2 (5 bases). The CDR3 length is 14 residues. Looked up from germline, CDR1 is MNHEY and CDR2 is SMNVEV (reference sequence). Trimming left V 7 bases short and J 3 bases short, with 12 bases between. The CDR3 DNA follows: TGTGCCAGCAACGACCGGGGATACACCGGGGAGCTGTTTTTT. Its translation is CASNDRGYTGELFF.

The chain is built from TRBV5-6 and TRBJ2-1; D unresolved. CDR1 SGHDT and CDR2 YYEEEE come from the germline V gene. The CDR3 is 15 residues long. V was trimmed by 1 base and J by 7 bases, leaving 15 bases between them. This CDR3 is CASSLRFLPVNEQFF. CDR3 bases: TGTGCCAGCAGCTTGCGATTTCTACCCGTGAATGAGCAGTTCTTC.

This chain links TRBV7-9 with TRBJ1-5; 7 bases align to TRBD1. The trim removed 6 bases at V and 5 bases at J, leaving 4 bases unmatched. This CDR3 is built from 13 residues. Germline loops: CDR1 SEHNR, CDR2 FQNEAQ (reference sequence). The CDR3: CASRQDRDQPQHF. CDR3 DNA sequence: TGTGCCAGCAGGCAAGACAGGGATCAGCCCCAGCATTTT.

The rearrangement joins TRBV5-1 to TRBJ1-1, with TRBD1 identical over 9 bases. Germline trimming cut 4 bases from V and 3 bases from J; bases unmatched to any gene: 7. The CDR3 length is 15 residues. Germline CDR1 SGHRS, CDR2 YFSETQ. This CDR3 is CASSRWTGADTEAFF. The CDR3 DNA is TGCGCCAGCAGCCGATGGACAGGGGCGGACACTGAAGCTTTCTTT.

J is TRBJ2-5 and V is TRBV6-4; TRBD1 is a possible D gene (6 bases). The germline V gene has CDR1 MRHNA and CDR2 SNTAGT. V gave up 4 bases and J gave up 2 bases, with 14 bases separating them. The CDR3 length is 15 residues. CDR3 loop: CASSAVPGTQETQYF. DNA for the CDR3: TGTGCCAGCAGTGCCGTCCCCGGGACACAAGAGACCCAGTACTTC.

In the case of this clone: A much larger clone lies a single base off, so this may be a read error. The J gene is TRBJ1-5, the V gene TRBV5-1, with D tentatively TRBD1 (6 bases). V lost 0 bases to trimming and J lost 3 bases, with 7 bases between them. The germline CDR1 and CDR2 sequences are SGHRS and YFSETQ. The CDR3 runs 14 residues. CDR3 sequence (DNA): TGCGCCAGCAGCTTGGAGGGGGTCAATCAGCCCCAGCATTTT. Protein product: CASSLEGVNQPQHF.

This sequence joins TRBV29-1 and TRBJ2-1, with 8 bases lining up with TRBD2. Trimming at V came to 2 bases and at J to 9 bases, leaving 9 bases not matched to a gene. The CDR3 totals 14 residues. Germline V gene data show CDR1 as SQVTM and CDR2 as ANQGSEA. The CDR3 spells CSVERAGASGEQFF. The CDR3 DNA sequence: TGCAGCGTTGAAAGAGCGGGGGCTTCGGGTGAGCAGTTCTTC.

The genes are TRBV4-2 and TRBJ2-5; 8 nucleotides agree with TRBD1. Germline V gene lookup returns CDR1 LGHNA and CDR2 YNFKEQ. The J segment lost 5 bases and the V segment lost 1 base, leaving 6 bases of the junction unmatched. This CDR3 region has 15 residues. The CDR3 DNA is TGTGCCAGCAGCCAAGCAGGGGGCCTGGCGGAGACCCAGTACTTC. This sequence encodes CASSQAGGLAETQYF.

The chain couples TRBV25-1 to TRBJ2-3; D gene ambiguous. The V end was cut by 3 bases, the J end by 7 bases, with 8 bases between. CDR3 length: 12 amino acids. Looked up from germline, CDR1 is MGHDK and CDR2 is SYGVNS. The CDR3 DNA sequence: TGTGCCAGCAGTGACCGGAGATATACGCAGTATTTT. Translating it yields CASSDRRYTQYF.

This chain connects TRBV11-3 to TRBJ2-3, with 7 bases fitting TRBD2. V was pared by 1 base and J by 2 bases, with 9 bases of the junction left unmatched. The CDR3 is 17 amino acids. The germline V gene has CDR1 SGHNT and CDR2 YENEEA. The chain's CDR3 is CASSLAGTTSSTDTQYF. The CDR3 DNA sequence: TGTGCCAGCAGCTTAGCGGGGACTACCTCGTCCACAGATACGCAGTATTTT.

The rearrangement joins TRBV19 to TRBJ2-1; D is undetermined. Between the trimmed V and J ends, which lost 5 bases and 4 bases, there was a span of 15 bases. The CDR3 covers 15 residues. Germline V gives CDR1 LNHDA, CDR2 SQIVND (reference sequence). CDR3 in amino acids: CASSARATLYNEQFF. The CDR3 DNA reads TGTGCCAGTAGTGCCCGGGCAACCTTATACAATGAGCAGTTCTTC.

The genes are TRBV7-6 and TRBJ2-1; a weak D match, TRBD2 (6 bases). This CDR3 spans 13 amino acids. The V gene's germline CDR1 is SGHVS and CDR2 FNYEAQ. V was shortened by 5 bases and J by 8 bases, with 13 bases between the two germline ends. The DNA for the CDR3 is TGTGCCAGCAGCCCACGCCCTAGCGATGAGCAGTTCTTC. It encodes CASSPRPSDEQFF.

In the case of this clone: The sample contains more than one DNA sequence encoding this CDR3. The CDR3 DNA reads as TGTGCCAGCAGCTTAGCTAGCGGGAGAACCTACGAGCAGTACTTC. As protein: CASSLASGRTYEQYF. The chain is built from TRBV7-2 and TRBJ2-7; 9 bases are a match to TRBD2. With V trimmed by 0 bases and J by 2 bases, 2 bases remained unmatched. CDR1 SGHTA and CDR2 FQGNSA come from the germline V gene. The CDR3 sequence is 15 residues long.

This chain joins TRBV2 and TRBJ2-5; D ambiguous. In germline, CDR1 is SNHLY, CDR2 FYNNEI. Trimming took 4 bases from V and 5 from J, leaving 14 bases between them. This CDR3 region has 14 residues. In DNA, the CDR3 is TGTGCCAGCAGTGCGGACCATTCGAGGGAGACCCAGTACTTC. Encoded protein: CASSADHSRETQYF.

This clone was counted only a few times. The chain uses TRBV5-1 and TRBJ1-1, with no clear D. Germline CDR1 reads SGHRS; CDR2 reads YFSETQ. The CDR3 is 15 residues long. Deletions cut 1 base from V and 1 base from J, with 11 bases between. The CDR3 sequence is CASSLSDGGNTEAFF. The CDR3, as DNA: TGCGCCAGCAGCTTGTCGGACGGAGGGAACACTGAAGCTTTCTTT.

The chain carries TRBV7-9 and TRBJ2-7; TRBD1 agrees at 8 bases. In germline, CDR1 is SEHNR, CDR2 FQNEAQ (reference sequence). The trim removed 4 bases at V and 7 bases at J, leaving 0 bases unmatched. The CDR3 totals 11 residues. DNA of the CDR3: TGTGCCAGCAGCTACAGGGGGGAGCAGTACTTC. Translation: CASSYRGEQYF.

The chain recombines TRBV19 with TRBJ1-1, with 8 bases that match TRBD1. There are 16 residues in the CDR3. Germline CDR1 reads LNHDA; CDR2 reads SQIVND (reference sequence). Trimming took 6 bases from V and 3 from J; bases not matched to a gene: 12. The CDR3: CASRPDRGPVDTEAFF. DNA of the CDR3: TGTGCCAGTAGACCTGACAGGGGCCCCGTCGACACTGAAGCTTTCTTT.

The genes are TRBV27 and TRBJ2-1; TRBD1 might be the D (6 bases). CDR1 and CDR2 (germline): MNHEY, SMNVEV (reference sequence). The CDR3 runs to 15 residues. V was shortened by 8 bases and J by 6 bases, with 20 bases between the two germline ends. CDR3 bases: TGTGCCAGCTCATTCCGGGACACTGCGTCCAATGAGCAGTTCTTC. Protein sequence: CASSFRDTASNEQFF.

In DNA form, the CDR3 reads TGTGCCAGCAGCCTGACCGGAAGATCCACCAAAAACATTCAGTACTTC. Translated, it gives CASSLTGRSTKNIQYF. This chain uses TRBV28 with TRBJ2-4; no definite D call. Between the trimmed V and J ends, which lost 6 bases and 2 bases, there was a span of 17 bases. The CDR3 spans 16 residues. Germline V gene lookup returns CDR1 MDHEN and CDR2 SYDVKM.

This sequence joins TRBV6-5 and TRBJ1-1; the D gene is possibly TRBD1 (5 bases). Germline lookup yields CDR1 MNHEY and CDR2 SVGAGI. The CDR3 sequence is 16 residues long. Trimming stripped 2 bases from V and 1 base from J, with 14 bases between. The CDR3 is CASSYTSGRWNTEAFF. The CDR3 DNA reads TGTGCCAGCAGTTACACCTCGGGACGATGGAACACTGAAGCTTTCTTT.